This T cell receptor beta chain was sequenced for a study of shared clonotypes between healthy human individuals. Study-level findings and limits: Unshared clonotypes carried lower generation probabilities than those common to all four donors.

V was shortened by 5 bases and J by 1 base, with 14 bases between the two germline ends. Germline-derived CDR1 and CDR2 are GTSNPN and SVGIG (reference sequence). This CDR3 region has 14 residues. Measured with immunoSEQ multiplex PCR; TCRdb has only the in-frame clones, and not every one. The sample lists about 610,000 clones, 97% seen once, with approximately 0.057% in the top ten. Turning to this clone: Its cognate antigen is unknown.

The chain links TRBV30 to TRBJ2-5; possible D gene TRBD1, 5 bases. Sequences were obtained from naive CD4+ T cells sorted from blood. Subset described: CD45RA+ positively selected. The sequence was obtained from a woman aged 25 to 39 in good health. The CDR3 bases are TGTGCCTGGGCGCCGGGCAGGGCCCAAGAGACCCAGTACTTC. This sequence encodes CAWAPGRAQETQYF.